This TCR beta chain was profiled in a study of OX40 agonist ivuxolimab in advanced cancers. Turning to the study itself: Ivuxolimab, an agonistic anti-OX40 (CD134) antibody, was given to patients. It was permissible to have had prior anti-PD-1, anti-PD-L1 or anti-CTLA-4 therapy, and about 40% had some. Three individuals attained partial responses, comprising one hepatocellular carcinoma case and two cutaneous melanoma cases. The study's findings and limits: Fewer expanded clones were found on average in CD4+ than in CD8+ T cells.

Sequencing used immunoSEQ multiplex PCR; TCRdb keeps in-frame clones, though not all of them. The sample has tens of thousands of clones, around 84% seen once. V shed 5 bases and J shed 0 bases, with 8 bases lying between them. From germline, CDR1 is SGHAT and CDR2 FQDESV (reference sequence). The CDR3 runs 14 residues. Worth noting for this clone: Its antigen is as yet unknown.

This chain connects TRBV11-1 to TRBJ2-1; TRBD2 is a possible D gene (6 bases). The origin of this receptor is an adult with an advanced solid tumor such as melanoma, head and neck, liver or kidney cancer. The sample consisted of CD4+ or CD8+ T cells sorted from blood, taken in a trial of the OX40 agonist ivuxolimab. For the CDR3, the DNA is TGTGCCAGCAGCGCGGGGACCTCCTACAATGAGCAGTTCTTC. As protein: CASSAGTSYNEQFF.